The 30 T cell receptor beta chains presented below share a single source sample, sequenced in a study of blood T cells in healthy people across ages. Alongside a J-beta primer mix, a sample-barcoded 5' primer served in a second PCR lasting roughly 7 to 12 cycles. Via MiXCR, TCRdb re-called the 5' RACE reads, giving one row per CDR3 protein. The sample has some 900,000 distinct CDR3 sequences; 48% are singletons. Sequenced sample: blood. These receptors were taken from a young man in good health.

This clonotype came up many times. The chain carries TRBV29-1 and TRBJ2-1, with TRBD2 as a possible D gene (5 bases). V dropped 1 base and J dropped 7 bases, with 14 bases sitting between them. The germline gives CDR1 SQVTM, CDR2 ANQGSEA. The CDR3 has 14 residues. The CDR3 coding sequence is TGCAGCGTTGAAGGCCGAACGGAGGTGAATGAGCAGTTCTTC. This sequence encodes CSVEGRTEVNEQFF.

The chain couples TRBV7-2 to TRBJ1-1; no reliable D call. There are 13 residues in the CDR3. Trimming shortened V by 5 bases and J by 8 bases, and 15 bases separated the two germline ends. The germline V gene has CDR1 SGHTA and CDR2 FQGNSA. As DNA, the CDR3 is TGTGCCAGCAGCGCCCGCGGGCGCCCCGAAGCTTTCTTT. Translated, it gives CASSARGRPEAFF. Full variable domain (remainder filled in from reference TRBV7-2 and TRBJ1-1): GAGVSQSPSNKVTEKGKDVELRCDPISGHTALYWYRQSLGQGLEFLIYFQGNSAPDKSGLPSDRFSAERTGGSVSTLTIQRTQQEDSAVYLCASSARGRPEAFFGQGTRLTVV.

This clonotype was counted a few times. The chain combines TRBV14 with TRBJ2-7; D tentatively fits TRBD1 or TRBD2 (5 bases each). Germline lookup yields CDR1 SGHDN and CDR2 FVKESK. The CDR3 consists of 15 residues. The V end lost 3 bases, the J end lost 2 bases, and 14 bases lay between the germline ends. The CDR3 loop is CASSHRGRHPYEQYF. CDR3 nucleotide sequence: TGTGCCAGCAGCCATAGGGGACGGCATCCCTACGAGCAGTACTTC.

This clonotype appeared many times. The J gene is TRBJ1-1, the V gene TRBV20-1, with a possible D match to TRBD1 (6 bases). The length of the CDR3 is 14 residues. The V gene's germline CDR1 is DFQATT and CDR2 SNEGSKA (reference sequence). V was cut by 3 bases and J by 5 bases, with 16 bases left in between. In DNA, the CDR3 is TGCAGTGCTAGGTCGACAGGAGGAGATACTGAAGCTTTCTTT. Translation gives CSARSTGGDTEAFF.

This CDR3 reads CAISGLTENYGYTF. CDR3 coding DNA: TGTGCCATCAGTGGCTTGACGGAAAACTATGGCTACACCTTC. The chain uses TRBV10-3 and TRBJ1-2; no reliable D call. Germline V gives CDR1 ENHRY, CDR2 SYGVKD. V lost 4 bases to trimming and J lost 2 bases, with 11 bases between them. The CDR3 has 14 amino acids.

This rearrangement joins TRBV2 to TRBJ2-5; D may be TRBD1 (5 bases). The CDR3 sequence is 12 residues long. The germline V gene has CDR1 SNHLY and CDR2 FYNNEI. The V end lost 5 bases, the J end lost 5 bases, and 9 bases lay between the germline ends. Here the CDR3 DNA reads TGTGCCAGCAGTCACAGGCCGGAGACCCAGTACTTC. Its protein is CASSHRPETQYF.

This clonotype was seen only a few times. The genes are TRBV20-1 and TRBJ2-7, with 8 nucleotides matching TRBD1. V was clipped by 3 bases and J by 5 bases; unmatched bases: 12. CDR1 DFQATT and CDR2 SNEGSKA come from the germline V gene (reference sequence). The CDR3 covers 15 residues. The CDR3 region has the DNA TGCAGTGCTAGTCGCTGGACAGGGCCCACCAACGAGCAGTACTTC. This gives the protein CSASRWTGPTNEQYF.

J is TRBJ1-1 and V is TRBV9; D gene ambiguous. This CDR3 has 9 amino acids. CDR1 and CDR2 (germline): SGDLS, YYNGEE. The V end was cut by 1 base, the J end by 12 bases, with 4 bases between. The CDR3 here is CASSVRSFF. CDR3 bases: TGTGCCAGCAGCGTAAGGTCTTTCTTT.

This sequence joins TRBV20-1 and TRBJ2-4; 8 bases are shared with TRBD2. The end of the DNA is better explained by TRBJ2-7, so the J call may be wrong. The CDR3 runs 14 residues. Per the germline V gene, CDR1 is DFQATT and CDR2 is SNEGSKA (reference sequence). CDR3 DNA sequence: TGCAGTGCTCGGACGGAGCGGGGGTTGTACGAGCAGTACTTC. This gives the protein CSARTERGLYEQYF.

The rearrangement links TRBV20-1 to TRBJ2-1; D is possibly TRBD2 (5 bases). There are 15 residues in the CDR3. Deletions cut 0 bases from V and 0 bases from J, with 9 bases between. CDR1 DFQATT and CDR2 SNEGSKA come from the germline V gene (reference sequence). For the CDR3, the DNA is TGCAGTGCTAGAGATGTCCGGGGCTCCTACAATGAGCAGTTCTTC. It translates to CSARDVRGSYNEQFF.

The V gene is TRBV27, the J gene TRBJ2-7, with 7 bases fitting TRBD1. CDR1 and CDR2 (germline): MNHEY, SMNVEV (reference sequence). V lost 6 bases to trimming and J lost 0 bases; unmatched junction nucleotides: 20. The CDR3 contains 19 residues. The CDR3 DNA sequence: TGTGCCAGCAGCCGAGTCGACAGGGTTGTACAGTCTCTCTCCTACGAGCAGTACTTC. It codes for CASSRVDRVVQSLSYEQYF.

This sequence joins TRBV6-5 and TRBJ2-2; the D is unclear. Germline values: CDR1 MNHEY, CDR2 SVGAGI. The CDR3 is 14 amino acids. V lost 5 bases and J 0 bases, leaving 7 bases between the germline ends. CDR3 protein: CASSPRPNTGELFF. The CDR3, as DNA: TGTGCCAGCAGTCCTCGGCCGAACACCGGGGAGCTGTTTTTT.

The count of this clonotype is one. This chain uses TRBV7-9 with TRBJ2-7; possible D gene TRBD1, 6 bases. The CDR3 length is 13 residues. Trimming took off 7 bases at V and 3 bases at J, with 13 bases between the two ends. The germline V gene encodes CDR1 SEHNR and CDR2 FQNEAQ (reference sequence). The CDR3 sequence is CASTLDSHYEQYF. The CDR3 DNA follows: TGTGCCAGCACGTTGGACAGCCACTACGAGCAGTACTTC.

This sequence joins TRBV11-2 and TRBJ1-1; TRBD1 agrees at 10 bases. This CDR3 contains 14 residues. Trimming removed 5 bases from V and 6 bases from J; junction bases left unmatched: 6. The V gene's germline CDR1 is SGHAT and CDR2 FQNNGV. CDR3 bases: TGTGCCAGCAGCAAAGACAGGGGGCCTCCTGAAGCTTTCTTT. Protein: CASSKDRGPPEAFF.

This chain links TRBV20-1 with TRBJ2-4; a weak D match, TRBD2 (6 bases). Judging by the DNA end, TRBJ2-7 fits better; the J call may be wrong. In germline, CDR1 is DFQATT, CDR2 SNEGSKA (reference sequence). CDR3 length: 15 residues. For the CDR3, the DNA is TGCAGTGCTAGAGATCCGGGACTTTCCTCCTACGAGCAGTACTTC. It specifies CSARDPGLSSYEQYF.

CDR3 residues: CASSLRRYTDTQYF. The CDR3 DNA is TGTGCCAGCAGCTTAAGAAGATACACAGATACGCAGTATTTT. V is TRBV7-2 and J is TRBJ2-3; no clear D gene. Per the germline V gene, CDR1 is SGHTA and CDR2 is FQGNSA. Trimming shortened V by 2 bases and J by 2 bases, and 8 bases separated the two germline ends. The CDR3 contains 14 residues.

V gene TRBV12-3 or TRBV12-4 combines with J gene TRBJ1-6; D perhaps matches TRBD1 (6 bases). The CDR3 consists of 14 residues. With 4 bases removed from V and 8 bases from J, the gap between germline ends came to 12 bases. The DNA of the CDR3 is TGTGCCAGCAGTTCGAGCAGGGGATATTCACCCCTCCACTTT. Its translation: CASSSSRGYSPLHF.

This clonotype was recorded a few times. V and J are TRBV18 and TRBJ2-7, with D unresolved. CDR1 is KGHSH, CDR2 LQKENI, per germline. This CDR3 contains 12 residues. Trimming left V 8 bases short and J 6 bases short, with 14 bases between. CDR3 coding DNA: TGTGCCAGCCGGACGATGGAGTCCGAGCAGTACTTC. Protein product: CASRTMESEQYF.

The chain has TRBV9 and TRBJ1-1; no clear D. CDR3 length equals 14 residues. CDR1 and CDR2 (germline): SGDLS, YYNGEE. The germline V and J ends were trimmed by 2 bases and 1 base, with 9 bases remaining between them. The CDR3 region is CASSVHTQNTEAFF. The CDR3 nucleotides read TGTGCCAGCAGCGTTCACACCCAGAACACTGAAGCTTTCTTT.

This clonotype came up a few times. The chain recombines TRBV7-2 with TRBJ2-4; TRBD1 aligns across 7 bases. The CDR3 length is 13 residues. The germline V gene has CDR1 SGHTA and CDR2 FQGNSA. V was clipped by 5 bases and J by 7 bases; unmatched bases: 5. This CDR3 reads CASSVNRGNIQYF. The CDR3 DNA sequence: TGTGCCAGCAGCGTAAACAGGGGCAACATTCAGTACTTC.

This clonotype has just a few counts. The chain is built from TRBV24-1 and TRBJ1-2, with TRBD1 as a possible D gene (6 bases). The CDR3 is 13 amino acids. V lost 5 bases, J lost 4 bases, and 10 bases lay in between. The germline V gene has CDR1 KGHDR and CDR2 SFDVKD. CDR3 amino acids: CATSVAGAYGYTF. The CDR3 DNA sequence: TGTGCCACCAGTGTGGCAGGGGCCTATGGCTACACCTTC.

This clonotype was picked up one time. The chain recombines TRBV11-3 with TRBJ1-1; D remains unclear. There are 14 residues in the CDR3. V dropped 3 bases and J dropped 7 bases, with 15 bases sitting between them. The germline V gene has CDR1 SGHNT and CDR2 YENEEA. The DNA of the CDR3 is TGTGCCAGCAGCTTGAACTGGGCGGATGATGAAGCTTTCTTT. Translation gives CASSLNWADDEAFF.

This chain connects TRBV6-2 or TRBV6-3 to TRBJ2-7, with unresolved D. The J call is uncertain, as TRBJ2-5 better fits the DNA end. The CDR3 loop spans 14 amino acids. Germline assignment: CDR1 MNHEY and CDR2 SVGEGT. The CDR3 region has the DNA TGTGCCAGCAGTTACTCGACCCGGAGTGAGACCCAGTACTTC. Translated, it gives CASSYSTRSETQYF.

The chain is built from TRBV7-6 and TRBJ2-1; perhaps D is TRBD1 or TRBD2 (5 bases each). The CDR3 runs 15 residues. V was shortened by 2 bases and J by 6 bases, with 14 bases between the two germline ends. CDR1 SGHVS and CDR2 FNYEAQ come from the germline V gene. CDR3 sequence reads: CASSLRAGDGNEQFF. For the CDR3, the DNA is TGTGCCAGCAGCTTACGGGCCGGGGACGGCAATGAGCAGTTCTTC.

V and J are TRBV4-1 and TRBJ2-4, with 8 bases lining up with TRBD1. Gene TRBJ2-7 matches the end of the DNA better, so the J call may be wrong. There are 14 residues in the CDR3. In germline, CDR1 is MGHRA, CDR2 YSYEKL. CDR3 nucleotides: TGCGCCAGCAGCCGCGGACAGGGTATTGGCGAGCAGTACTTC. Protein: CASSRGQGIGEQYF.

This clonotype was observed a few times. The chain joins TRBV7-2 to TRBJ1-4; D unclear. The V gene's germline CDR1 is SGHTA and CDR2 FQGNSA. V was clipped by 5 bases and J by 4 bases, with 11 bases between them. There are 14 residues in the CDR3. CDR3 amino acids: CASSKRAVNEKLFF. In DNA form, the CDR3 reads TGTGCCAGCAGCAAAAGGGCTGTTAATGAAAAACTGTTTTTT.

The genes are TRBV4-2 and TRBJ2-1; D possibly uses TRBD1 or TRBD2 (6 bases each). V lost 7 bases and J lost 4, with 14 bases in between. Germline V gene data show CDR1 as LGHNA and CDR2 as YNFKEQ. The CDR3 length is 14 residues. As DNA, the CDR3 is TGTGCCAGCACCCCGGGGGCCCTTTACAATGAGCAGTTCTTC. Its translation: CASTPGALYNEQFF.

The chain carries TRBV12-3 or TRBV12-4 and TRBJ2-1; 8 bases are a match to TRBD1. This CDR3 spans 15 amino acids. Losses at the gene ends were 2 bases for V and 5 bases for J; bases not matched to a gene: 5. In nucleotides, the CDR3 is TGTGCCAGCAGTTTATACAGGGGGAATAACAATGAGCAGTTCTTC. Its protein is CASSLYRGNNNEQFF.

The chain recombines TRBV5-1 with TRBJ2-1, with 10 bases that match TRBD2. The V and J ends lost 0 bases and 1 base, in that order; junction bases with no gene match: 4. Per germline, CDR1 SGHRS and CDR2 YFSETQ. This CDR3 has 17 residues. The DNA of the CDR3 is TGCGCCAGCAGCTTGGATTGGGGACTAGCGTCCTACAATGAGCAGTTCTTC. Translated: CASSLDWGLASYNEQFF. Full variable domain (rest looked up from reference TRBV5-1 and TRBJ2-1): KAGVTQTPRYLIKTRGQQVTLSCSPISGHRSVSWYQQTPGQGLQFLFEYFSETQRNKGNFPGRFSGRQFSNSRSEMNVSTLELGDSALYLCASSLDWGLASYNEQFFGPGTRLTVL.

The rearrangement links TRBV4-2 to TRBJ1-2; no clear D. Germline loops: CDR1 LGHNA, CDR2 YNFKEQ. The germline V and J ends were trimmed by 0 bases and 8 bases, with 16 bases remaining between them. The length of the CDR3 is 15 residues. The CDR3 region has the DNA TGTGCCAGCAGCCAAGACGGGGTAACCTTATTGGGCTACACCTTC. It is translated as CASSQDGVTLLGYTF.